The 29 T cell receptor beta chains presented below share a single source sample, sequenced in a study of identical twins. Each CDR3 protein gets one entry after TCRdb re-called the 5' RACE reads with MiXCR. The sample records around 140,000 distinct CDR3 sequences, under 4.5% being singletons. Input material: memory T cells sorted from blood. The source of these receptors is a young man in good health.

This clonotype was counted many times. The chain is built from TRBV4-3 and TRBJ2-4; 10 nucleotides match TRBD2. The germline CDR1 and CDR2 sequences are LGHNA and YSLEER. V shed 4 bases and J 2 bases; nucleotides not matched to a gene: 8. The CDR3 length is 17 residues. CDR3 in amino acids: CASSPGASGSSKNIQYF. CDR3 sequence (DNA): TGCGCCAGCAGCCCGGGGGCTAGCGGGAGTTCCAAAAACATTCAGTACTTC.

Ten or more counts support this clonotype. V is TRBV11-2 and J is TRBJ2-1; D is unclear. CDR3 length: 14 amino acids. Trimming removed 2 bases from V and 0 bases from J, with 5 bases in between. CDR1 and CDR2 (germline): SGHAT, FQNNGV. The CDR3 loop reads CASSLPLSYNEQFF. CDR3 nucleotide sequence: TGTGCCAGCAGCTTACCCCTCTCCTACAATGAGCAGTTCTTC.

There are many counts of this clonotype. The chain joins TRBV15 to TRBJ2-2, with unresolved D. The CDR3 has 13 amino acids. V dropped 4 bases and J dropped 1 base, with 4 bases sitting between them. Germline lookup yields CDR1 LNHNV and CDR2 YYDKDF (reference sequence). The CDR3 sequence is CATSNENTGELFF. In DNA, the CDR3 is TGTGCCACCAGCAATGAGAACACCGGGGAGCTGTTTTTT.

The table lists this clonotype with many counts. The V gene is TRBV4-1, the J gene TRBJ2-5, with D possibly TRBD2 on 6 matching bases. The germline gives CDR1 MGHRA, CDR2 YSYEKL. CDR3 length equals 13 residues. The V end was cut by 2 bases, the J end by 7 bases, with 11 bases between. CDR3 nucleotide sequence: TGCGCCAGCAGCCAAACCATGGAGGGGACCCAGTACTTC. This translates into CASSQTMEGTQYF.

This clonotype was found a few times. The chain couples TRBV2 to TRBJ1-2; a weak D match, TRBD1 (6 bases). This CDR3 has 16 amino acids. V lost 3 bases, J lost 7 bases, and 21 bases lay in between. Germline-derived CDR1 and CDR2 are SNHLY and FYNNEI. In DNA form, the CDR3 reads TGTGCCAGCAGTGACTCGGTTCCAGGGCCAGGGGTTGGCTACACCTTC. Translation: CASSDSVPGPGVGYTF. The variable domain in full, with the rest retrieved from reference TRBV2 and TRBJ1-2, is EPEVTQTPSHQVTQMGQEVILRCVPISNHLYFYWYRQILGQKVEFLVSFYNNEISEKSEIFDDQFSVERPDGSNFTLKIRSTKLEDSAMYFCASSDSVPGPGVGYTFGSGTRLTVV.

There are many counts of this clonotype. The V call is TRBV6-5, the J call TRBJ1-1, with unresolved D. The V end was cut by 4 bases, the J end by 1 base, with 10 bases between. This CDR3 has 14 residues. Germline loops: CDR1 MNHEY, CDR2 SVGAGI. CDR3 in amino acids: CASSSGEGNTEAFF. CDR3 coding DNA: TGTGCCAGCAGTTCTGGAGAGGGGAACACTGAAGCTTTCTTT.

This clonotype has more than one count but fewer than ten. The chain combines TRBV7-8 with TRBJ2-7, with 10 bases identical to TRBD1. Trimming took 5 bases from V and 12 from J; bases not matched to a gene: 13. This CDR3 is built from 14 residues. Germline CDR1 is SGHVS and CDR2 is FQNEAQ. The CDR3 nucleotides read TGTGCCAGCAGCCTGATGGAAACCGGGACAGGGGTGTACGTC. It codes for CASSLMETGTGVYV.

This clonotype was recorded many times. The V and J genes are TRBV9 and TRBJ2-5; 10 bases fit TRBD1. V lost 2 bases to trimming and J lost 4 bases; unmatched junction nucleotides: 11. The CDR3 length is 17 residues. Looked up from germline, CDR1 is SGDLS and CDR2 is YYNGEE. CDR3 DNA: TGTGCCAGCAGCGTCTATGGGACAGGGGCGGTGGGAGAGACCCAGTACTTC. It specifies CASSVYGTGAVGETQYF.

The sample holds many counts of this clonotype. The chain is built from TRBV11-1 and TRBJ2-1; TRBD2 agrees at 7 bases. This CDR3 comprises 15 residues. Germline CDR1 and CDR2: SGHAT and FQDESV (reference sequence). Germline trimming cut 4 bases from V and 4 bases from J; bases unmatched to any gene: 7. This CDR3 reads CASSSLAEPYNEQFF. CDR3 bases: TGTGCCAGCAGCTCCCTAGCGGAACCTTACAATGAGCAGTTCTTC.

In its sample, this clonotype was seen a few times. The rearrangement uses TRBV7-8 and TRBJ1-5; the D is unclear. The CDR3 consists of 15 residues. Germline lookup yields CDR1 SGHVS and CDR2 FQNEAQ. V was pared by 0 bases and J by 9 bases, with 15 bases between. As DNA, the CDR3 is TGTGCCAGCAGCTTAGCGTACCCAGGCCCCGGGCCCCAGCATTTT. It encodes CASSLAYPGPGPQHF.

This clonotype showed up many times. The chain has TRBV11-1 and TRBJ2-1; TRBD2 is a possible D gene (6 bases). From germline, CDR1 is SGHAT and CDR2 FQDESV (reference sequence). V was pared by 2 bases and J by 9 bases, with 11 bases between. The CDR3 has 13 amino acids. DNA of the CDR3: TGTGCCAGCAGCTTAAGACTAGATGGTGAGCAGTTCTTC. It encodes CASSLRLDGEQFF.

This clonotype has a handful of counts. The CDR3 spells CASSPWTGNVLTF. CDR3 DNA: TGCGCCAGCAGCCCCTGGACAGGGAACGTCCTGACTTTC. The chain links TRBV5-1 to TRBJ2-6; 8 bases align to TRBD1. Germline CDR1 and CDR2: SGHRS and YFSETQ. V lost 4 bases, J lost 10 bases, and 4 bases stayed unmatched. This CDR3 has 13 residues.

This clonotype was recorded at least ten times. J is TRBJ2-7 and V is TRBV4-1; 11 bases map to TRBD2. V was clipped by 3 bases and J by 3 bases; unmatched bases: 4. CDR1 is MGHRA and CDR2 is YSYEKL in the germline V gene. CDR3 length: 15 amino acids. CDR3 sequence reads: CASSQIAGGSYEQYV. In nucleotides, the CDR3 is TGCGCCAGCAGCCAGATAGCGGGAGGGAGCTACGAGCAGTACGTC.

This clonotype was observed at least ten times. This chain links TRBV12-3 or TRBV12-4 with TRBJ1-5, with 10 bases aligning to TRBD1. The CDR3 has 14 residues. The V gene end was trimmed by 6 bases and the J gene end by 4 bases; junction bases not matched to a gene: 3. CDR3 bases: TGTGCCAGCAGACTGGGACAGGGGAATCAGCCCCAGCATTTT. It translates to CASRLGQGNQPQHF.

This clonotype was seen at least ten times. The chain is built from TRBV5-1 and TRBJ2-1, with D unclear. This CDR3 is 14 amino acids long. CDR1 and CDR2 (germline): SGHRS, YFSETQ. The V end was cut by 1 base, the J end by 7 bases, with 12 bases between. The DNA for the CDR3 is TGCGCCAGCAGCTTGCGCGGATCCTTTAATGAGCAGTTCTTC. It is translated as CASSLRGSFNEQFF.

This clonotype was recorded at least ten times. CDR3: CASSLHFGGAGVSYNEQFF. The CDR3 nucleotides are TGCGCCAGCAGCCTCCATTTTGGAGGAGCGGGGGTCTCCTACAATGAGCAGTTCTTC. The chain employs TRBV4-1 and TRBJ2-1; 8 bases are shared with TRBD2. CDR3 length: 19 residues. The trim removed 4 bases at V and 0 bases at J, leaving 14 bases unmatched. Germline lookup yields CDR1 MGHRA and CDR2 YSYEKL.

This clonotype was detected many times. This chain's CDR3 is CASSPSGGQTNYGYTF. The CDR3 DNA follows: TGTGCCAGCAGCCCGAGCGGAGGACAAACTAACTATGGCTACACCTTC. The genes are TRBV7-2 and TRBJ1-2; tentative D call: TRBD1 (5 bases). The germline CDR1 and CDR2 sequences are SGHTA and FQGNSA. The ends were cut back, 5 bases at V and 0 bases at J, with 16 bases in the middle. This CDR3 contains 16 residues.

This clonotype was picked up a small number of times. The CDR3: CAISDSSGSYNEQFF. CDR3 coding DNA: TGTGCCATCAGTGACTCCAGCGGGAGTTACAATGAGCAGTTCTTC. This rearrangement joins TRBV10-3 to TRBJ2-1; 8 bases match TRBD2. Germline assignment: CDR1 ENHRY and CDR2 SYGVKD. The junction had 5 bases not matched to a gene; V was cut back by 3 bases and J by 4 bases. The CDR3 is 15 residues long.

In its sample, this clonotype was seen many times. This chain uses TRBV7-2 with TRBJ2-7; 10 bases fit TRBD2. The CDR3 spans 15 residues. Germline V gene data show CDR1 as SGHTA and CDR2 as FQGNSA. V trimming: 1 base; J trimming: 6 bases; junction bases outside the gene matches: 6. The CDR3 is CASSLVSSGSAEQYF. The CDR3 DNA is TGTGCCAGCAGCTTAGTATCTAGCGGGAGCGCCGAGCAGTACTTC.

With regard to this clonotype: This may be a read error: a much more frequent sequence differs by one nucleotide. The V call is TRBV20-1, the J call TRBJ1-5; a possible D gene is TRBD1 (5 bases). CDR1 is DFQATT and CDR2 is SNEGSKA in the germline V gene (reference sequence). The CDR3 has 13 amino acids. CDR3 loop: CSTRAGGNQPQHF. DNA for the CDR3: TGCAGTACTAGAGCCGGGGGGAATCAGCCCCAGCATTTT.

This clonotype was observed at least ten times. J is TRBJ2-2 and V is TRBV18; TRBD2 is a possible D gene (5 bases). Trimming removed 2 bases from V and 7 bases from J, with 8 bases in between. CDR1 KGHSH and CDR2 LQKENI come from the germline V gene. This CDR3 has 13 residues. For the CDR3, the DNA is TGTGCCAGCTCACCAGGGAGCGGCGGGGAGCTGTTTTTT. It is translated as CASSPGSGGELFF. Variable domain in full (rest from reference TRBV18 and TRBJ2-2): NAGVMQNPRHLVRRRGQEARLRCSPMKGHSHVYWYRQLPEEGLKFMVYLQKENIIDESGMPKERFSAEFPKEGPSILRIQQVVRGDSAAYFCASSPGSGGELFFGEGSRLTVL.

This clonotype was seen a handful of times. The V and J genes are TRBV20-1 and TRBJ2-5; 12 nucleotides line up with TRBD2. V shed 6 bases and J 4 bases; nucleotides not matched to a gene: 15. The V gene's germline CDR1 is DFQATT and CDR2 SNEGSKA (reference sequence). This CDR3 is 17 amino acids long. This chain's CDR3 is CSAASLRLAGVGETQYF. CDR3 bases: TGCAGTGCCGCTTCCCTTCGACTAGCGGGAGTTGGAGAGACCCAGTACTTC.

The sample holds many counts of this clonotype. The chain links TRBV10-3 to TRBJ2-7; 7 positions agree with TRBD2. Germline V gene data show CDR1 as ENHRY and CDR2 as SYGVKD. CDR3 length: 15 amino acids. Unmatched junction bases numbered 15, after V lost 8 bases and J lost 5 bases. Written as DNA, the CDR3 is TGTGCCATCGGTGCGGGAGCTAGCGGAGGAAACGAGCAGTACGTC. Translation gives CAIGAGASGGNEQYV.

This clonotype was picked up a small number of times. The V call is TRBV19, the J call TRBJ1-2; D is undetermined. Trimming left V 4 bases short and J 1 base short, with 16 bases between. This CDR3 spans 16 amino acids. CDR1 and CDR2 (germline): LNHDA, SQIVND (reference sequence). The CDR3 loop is CASSTLGQEINYGYTF. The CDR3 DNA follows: TGTGCCAGTAGTACCCTCGGGCAGGAGATTAACTATGGCTACACCTTC.

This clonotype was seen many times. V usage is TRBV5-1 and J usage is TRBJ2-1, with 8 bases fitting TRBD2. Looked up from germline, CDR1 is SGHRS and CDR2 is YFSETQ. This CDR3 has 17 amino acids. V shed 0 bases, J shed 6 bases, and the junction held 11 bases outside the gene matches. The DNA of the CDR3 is TGCGCCAGCAGCTTGGAGAGTGCGGGACTAGGTTCCAATGAGCAGTTCTTC. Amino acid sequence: CASSLESAGLGSNEQFF.

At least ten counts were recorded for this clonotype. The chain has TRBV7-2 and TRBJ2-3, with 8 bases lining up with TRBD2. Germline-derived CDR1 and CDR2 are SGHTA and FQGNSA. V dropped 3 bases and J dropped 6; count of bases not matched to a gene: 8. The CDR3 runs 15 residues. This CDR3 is CASSFPSGSRDTQYF. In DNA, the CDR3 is TGTGCCAGCAGCTTCCCCAGCGGGAGTAGGGATACGCAGTATTTT. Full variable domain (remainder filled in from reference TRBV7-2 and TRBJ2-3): GAGVSQSPSNKVTEKGKDVELRCDPISGHTALYWYRQSLGQGLEFLIYFQGNSAPDKSGLPSDRFSAERTGGSVSTLTIQRTQQEDSAVYLCASSFPSGSRDTQYFGPGTRLTVL.

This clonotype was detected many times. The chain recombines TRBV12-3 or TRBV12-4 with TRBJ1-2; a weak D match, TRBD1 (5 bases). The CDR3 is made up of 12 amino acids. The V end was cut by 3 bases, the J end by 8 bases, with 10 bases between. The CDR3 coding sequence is TGTGCCAGCAGTTTGGACGGGGACGGCTACACCTTC. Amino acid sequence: CASSLDGDGYTF.

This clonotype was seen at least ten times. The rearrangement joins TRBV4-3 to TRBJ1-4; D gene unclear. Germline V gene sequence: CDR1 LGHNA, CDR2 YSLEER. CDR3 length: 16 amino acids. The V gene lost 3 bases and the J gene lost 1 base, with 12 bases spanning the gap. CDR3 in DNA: TGCGCCAGCAGCCAGATGGGGTTGGGAACTAATGAAAAACTGTTTTTT. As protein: CASSQMGLGTNEKLFF.

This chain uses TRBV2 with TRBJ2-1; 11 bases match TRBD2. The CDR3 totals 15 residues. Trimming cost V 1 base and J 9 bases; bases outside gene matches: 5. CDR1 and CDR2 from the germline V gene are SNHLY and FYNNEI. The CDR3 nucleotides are TGTGCCAGCAGTGAAGTCTCGCTAGCGGGAGGTGAGCAGTTCTTC. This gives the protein CASSEVSLAGGEQFF.